A selection of T cell receptor beta chains follows, all from one sample in a study of blood T cells in healthy people across ages. TCRdb called the 5' RACE reads again in MiXCR, with one record for every CDR3 protein. The top ten clones hold 6.5% to 8% of a sample with about 1.4 million distinct CDR3 sequences, almost 60% of them seen once. The sample was blood. These receptors all stem from a man aged 18 to 30 in good health. Both conserved end residues are part of each CDR3. The D gene is left open where the match is weak. For some rows the clone size is stated as once, few or many, or as a class when expanded; others skip it.

j_gene: TRBJ2-3; abundance: few; d_gene: TRBD2; v_gene: TRBV6-4; CDR3aa: CASSEASGVTDTQYF; CDR3nt: TGTGCCAGCAGTGAGGCTAGCGGGGTCACAGATACGCAGTATTTT
j_gene: TRBJ2-1; abundance: .; d_gene: TRBD2; v_gene: TRBV7-2; CDR3aa: CASSPRLAGGLEQFF; CDR3nt: TGTGCCAGCAGCCCAAGACTAGCGGGAGGGCTCGAGCAGTTCTTC
j_gene: TRBJ2-1; abundance: .; d_gene: .; v_gene: TRBV5-1; CDR3aa: CASSPGVSYNEQFF; CDR3nt: TGCGCCAGCAGCCCGGGAGTCTCCTACAATGAGCAGTTCTTC
j_gene: TRBJ1-2; abundance: once; d_gene: .; v_gene: TRBV7-9; CDR3aa: CASSTWTDIHGYTF; CDR3nt: TGTGCCAGCAGCACCTGGACGGACATCCATGGCTACACCTTC
j_gene: TRBJ1-5; abundance: .; d_gene: .; v_gene: TRBV28; CDR3aa: CASRSTGFRNQPQHF; CDR3nt: TGTGCCAGCAGGTCGACAGGCTTCAGGAATCAGCCCCAGCATTTT
j_gene: TRBJ2-1; abundance: few; d_gene: .; v_gene: TRBV5-1; CDR3aa: CASSLWQGSSYNEQFF; CDR3nt: TGCGCCAGCAGCTTGTGGCAGGGGAGTTCCTACAATGAGCAGTTCTTC
j_gene: TRBJ2-7; abundance: .; d_gene: .; v_gene: TRBV6-5; CDR3aa: CASSSPPRGKDEQYF; CDR3nt: TGTGCCAGCAGTTCCCCCCCAAGGGGAAAGGACGAGCAGTACTTC
j_gene: TRBJ2-1; abundance: .; d_gene: TRBD1; v_gene: TRBV28; CDR3aa: CASLGDRGYNEQFF; CDR3nt: TGTGCCAGTCTGGGGGACAGGGGATACAATGAGCAGTTCTTC
j_gene: TRBJ2-7; abundance: .; d_gene: .; v_gene: TRBV3-1; CDR3aa: CASTFGHEQYF; CDR3nt: TGTGCCAGCACCTTCGGCCACGAGCAGTACTTC
j_gene: TRBJ2-3; abundance: few; d_gene: .; v_gene: TRBV20-1; CDR3aa: CSAPFETEGTDTQYF; CDR3nt: TGCAGTGCCCCGTTCGAGACGGAGGGAACAGATACGCAGTATTTT
j_gene: TRBJ1-4; abundance: .; d_gene: TRBD1; v_gene: TRBV27; CDR3aa: CASRRGGGLNEKLFF; CDR3nt: TGTGCCAGCAGGAGGGGAGGGGGCCTTAATGAAAAACTGTTTTTT
j_gene: TRBJ2-7; abundance: few; d_gene: .; v_gene: TRBV12-3/TRBV12-4; CDR3aa: CASSGAQFAYEQYF; CDR3nt: TGTGCCAGCAGTGGCGCGCAGTTCGCCTACGAGCAGTACTTC
j_gene: TRBJ1-1; abundance: .; d_gene: .; v_gene: TRBV14; CDR3aa: CASSPSSRGGTEAFF; CDR3nt: TGTGCCAGCAGCCCCTCGAGCAGGGGAGGCACTGAAGCTTTCTTT
j_gene: TRBJ2-7; abundance: .; d_gene: .; v_gene: TRBV4-2; CDR3aa: CASSQGPGSTRFYEQYF; CDR3nt: TGTGCCAGCAGCCAAGGCCCAGGTTCTACCAGGTTCTACGAGCAGTACTTC
j_gene: TRBJ1-1; abundance: .; d_gene: TRBD1; v_gene: TRBV7-2; CDR3aa: CASSSDRGNTEAFF; CDR3nt: TGTGCCAGCAGCTCCGACAGGGGGAACACTGAAGCTTTCTTT
j_gene: TRBJ1-5; abundance: few; d_gene: TRBD1; v_gene: TRBV27; CDR3aa: CASSPGQYSNQPQHF; CDR3nt: TGTGCCAGCAGTCCGGGACAGTATAGCAATCAGCCCCAGCATTTT
j_gene: TRBJ1-2; abundance: .; d_gene: .; v_gene: TRBV20-1; CDR3aa: CSAKIQGNNYGYTF; CDR3nt: TGCAGTGCCAAAATACAGGGTAATAACTATGGCTACACCTTC
j_gene: TRBJ2-3; abundance: .; d_gene: TRBD2; v_gene: TRBV29-1; CDR3aa: CSVVLAGSSTDTQYF; CDR3nt: TGCAGCGTTGTACTAGCGGGGTCTAGCACAGATACGCAGTATTTT
j_gene: TRBJ2-5; abundance: few; d_gene: .; v_gene: TRBV20-1; CDR3aa: CSALLGSQETQYF; CDR3nt: TGCAGTGCTCTACTAGGGTCACAAGAGACCCAGTACTTC
j_gene: TRBJ1-5; abundance: few; d_gene: .; v_gene: TRBV7-9; CDR3aa: CASSLPGSGNQPQHF; CDR3nt: TGTGCCAGCAGCTTACCTGGTTCGGGCAATCAGCCCCAGCATTTT
j_gene: TRBJ2-7; abundance: few; d_gene: .; v_gene: TRBV20-1; CDR3aa: CSGRTVYYEQYF; CDR3nt: TGCAGTGGGAGGACAGTATACTACGAGCAGTACTTC
j_gene: TRBJ1-6; abundance: .; d_gene: .; v_gene: TRBV20-1; CDR3aa: CSARDPQYTSPLHF; CDR3nt: TGCAGTGCTAGAGATCCGCAGTACACCTCACCCCTCCACTTT
j_gene: TRBJ2-3; abundance: few; d_gene: .; v_gene: TRBV6-2/TRBV6-3; CDR3aa: CASRGLGDTQYF; CDR3nt: TGTGCCAGCAGAGGACTGGGCGATACGCAGTATTTT
j_gene: TRBJ2-3; abundance: once; d_gene: .; v_gene: TRBV12-3/TRBV12-4; CDR3aa: CASSLSLTTRLSDTQYF; CDR3nt: TGTGCCAGCAGTTTATCCCTTACGACTAGGCTTTCAGATACGCAGTATTTT
j_gene: TRBJ1-2; abundance: .; d_gene: .; v_gene: TRBV20-1; CDR3aa: CSARRQFYGYTF; CDR3nt: TGCAGTGCTAGAAGACAGTTCTATGGCTACACCTTC
j_gene: TRBJ2-5; abundance: .; d_gene: TRBD2; v_gene: TRBV20-1; CDR3aa: CSAIPGLGVMETQYF; CDR3nt: TGCAGTGCTATCCCGGGACTAGGAGTAATGGAGACCCAGTACTTC
j_gene: TRBJ1-2; abundance: .; d_gene: .; v_gene: TRBV5-5; CDR3aa: CASSLAGRAPQNYGYTF; CDR3nt: TGTGCCAGCAGCTTGGCGGGCAGGGCCCCCCAGAACTATGGCTACACCTTC
j_gene: TRBJ2-5; abundance: few; d_gene: .; v_gene: TRBV12-5; CDR3aa: CASGRQGQEETQYF; CDR3nt: TGTGCTAGTGGTCGCCAGGGACAAGAAGAGACCCAGTACTTC
j_gene: TRBJ2-1; abundance: .; d_gene: .; v_gene: TRBV6-5; CDR3aa: CARSAAYNEQFF; CDR3nt: TGTGCCAGGTCCGCGGCCTACAATGAGCAGTTCTTC
j_gene: TRBJ2-1; abundance: .; d_gene: .; v_gene: TRBV7-7; CDR3aa: CASSPGTASLGQFF; CDR3nt: TGTGCTAGCAGCCCCGGGACTGCCTCCTTGGGGCAGTTCTTC
j_gene: TRBJ1-6; abundance: .; d_gene: .; v_gene: TRBV4-1; CDR3aa: CASSQPTYYNSPLHF; CDR3nt: TGCGCCAGCAGCCAGCCCACATACTATAATTCACCCCTCCACTTT
j_gene: TRBJ2-7; abundance: .; d_gene: .; v_gene: TRBV20-1; CDR3aa: CSARVTKGYNEQYF; CDR3nt: TGCAGTGCTAGAGTGACTAAGGGCTATAATGAGCAGTACTTC
j_gene: TRBJ1-2; abundance: .; d_gene: .; v_gene: TRBV27; CDR3aa: CAIRRDTLNYGYTF; CDR3nt: TGTGCCATCAGGAGGGACACCCTAAACTATGGCTACACCTTC
j_gene: TRBJ2-3; abundance: few; d_gene: .; v_gene: TRBV10-3; CDR3aa: CAISGGRRTDTQYF; CDR3nt: TGTGCCATCAGTGGTGGCAGGCGCACAGATACGCAGTATTTT
j_gene: TRBJ2-1; abundance: .; d_gene: .; v_gene: TRBV4-3; CDR3aa: CAGSHLTGPAANEQFF; CDR3nt: TGCGCCGGCAGCCACCTGACAGGACCCGCTGCGAATGAGCAGTTCTTC
j_gene: TRBJ2-1; abundance: .; d_gene: TRBD2; v_gene: TRBV12-3/TRBV12-4; CDR3aa: CASTSSSGSSNEQFF; CDR3nt: TGTGCCAGCACCTCATCTAGCGGGAGTTCAAATGAGCAGTTCTTC
j_gene: TRBJ2-1; abundance: .; d_gene: TRBD1; v_gene: TRBV15; CDR3aa: CATRPTRDRGYNEQFF; CDR3nt: TGTGCCACCAGACCTACCCGGGACAGGGGGTACAATGAGCAGTTCTTC
j_gene: TRBJ2-7; abundance: .; d_gene: .; v_gene: TRBV15; CDR3aa: CVTSRDKASSSYEQYF; CDR3nt: TGTGTCACCAGCAGAGATAAGGCGTCATCGTCGTACGAGCAGTACTTC
j_gene: TRBJ2-7; abundance: few; d_gene: TRBD1; v_gene: TRBV5-1; CDR3aa: CASTRTGVSYEQYF; CDR3nt: TGCGCCAGCACCCGAACAGGGGTCTCCTACGAGCAGTACTTC
j_gene: TRBJ2-1; abundance: .; d_gene: .; v_gene: TRBV5-1; CDR3aa: CASSMQQGLSNEQFF; CDR3nt: TGCGCCAGCAGCATGCAACAAGGGTTGAGCAATGAGCAGTTCTTC
j_gene: TRBJ2-5; abundance: .; d_gene: TRBD2; v_gene: TRBV7-2; CDR3aa: CASSYPSGEWKTQYF; CDR3nt: TGTGCCAGCAGCTACCCTAGCGGGGAGTGGAAGACCCAGTACTTC
j_gene: TRBJ2-3; abundance: .; d_gene: TRBD2; v_gene: TRBV20-1; CDR3aa: CSAIGRTSGYTDTQYF; CDR3nt: TGCAGTGCTATTGGTCGGACTAGCGGTTACACAGATACGCAGTATTTT
j_gene: TRBJ2-1; abundance: .; d_gene: TRBD1; v_gene: TRBV12-3/TRBV12-4; CDR3aa: CASRTQGASSLSYNEQFF; CDR3nt: TGTGCCAGCAGAACACAGGGGGCTTCCTCCCTGTCCTACAATGAGCAGTTCTTC
j_gene: TRBJ2-7; abundance: .; d_gene: .; v_gene: TRBV9; CDR3aa: CASSAGHSPRTVYEQYF; CDR3nt: TGTGCCAGCAGCGCTGGACATTCCCCACGGACCGTCTACGAGCAGTACTTC
j_gene: TRBJ2-1; abundance: .; d_gene: .; v_gene: TRBV4-1; CDR3aa: CASSHHLDSGRGRINNEQFF; CDR3nt: TGCGCCAGCAGCCACCACCTCGACTCGGGTCGGGGTCGAATAAACAATGAGCAGTTCTTC
j_gene: TRBJ2-3; abundance: once; d_gene: .; v_gene: TRBV20-1; CDR3aa: CSAKDRSSSTDTQYF; CDR3nt: TGCAGTGCCAAAGACAGGTCCTCTAGCACAGATACGCAGTATTTT
j_gene: TRBJ2-5; abundance: .; d_gene: .; v_gene: TRBV27; CDR3aa: CASSPFLATQETQYF; CDR3nt: TGTGCCAGCAGTCCGTTTTTAGCGACCCAAGAGACCCAGTACTTC
j_gene: TRBJ2-3; abundance: .; d_gene: .; v_gene: TRBV7-9; CDR3aa: CASSQTYSTDTQYF; CDR3nt: TGTGCCAGCAGCCAAACTTATAGCACAGATACGCAGTATTTT
j_gene: TRBJ2-1; abundance: .; d_gene: .; v_gene: TRBV29-1; CDR3aa: CSVGSRLKETQFF; CDR3nt: TGCAGCGTTGGATCGCGTCTGAAGGAGACCCAGTTCTTC
j_gene: TRBJ2-5; abundance: .; d_gene: .; v_gene: TRBV11-2; CDR3aa: CASSLKWAEFGETQYF; CDR3nt: TGTGCCAGCAGCTTAAAATGGGCGGAGTTCGGAGAGACCCAGTACTTC
j_gene: TRBJ2-7; abundance: few; d_gene: TRBD2; v_gene: TRBV5-1; CDR3aa: CASSMGLAGTYEQYF; CDR3nt: TGCGCCAGCAGCATGGGACTAGCGGGGACCTACGAGCAGTACTTC
j_gene: TRBJ1-6; abundance: .; d_gene: .; v_gene: TRBV6-5; CDR3aa: CATQEGGTYNSPLHF; CDR3nt: TGTGCCACCCAAGAAGGTGGGACCTATAATTCACCCCTCCACTTT
j_gene: TRBJ1-5; abundance: .; d_gene: .; v_gene: TRBV21-1; CDR3aa: CASRWTGPDQPQHF; CDR3nt: TGTGCCAGCAGATGGACAGGGCCAGATCAGCCCCAGCATTTT
j_gene: TRBJ2-1; abundance: few; d_gene: TRBD2; v_gene: TRBV2; CDR3aa: CASSGLAGEQFF; CDR3nt: TGTGCCAGCAGTGGATTAGCGGGAGAGCAGTTCTTC
j_gene: TRBJ2-7; abundance: few; d_gene: TRBD1; v_gene: TRBV20-1; CDR3aa: CSASPYRGHNSYEQYF; CDR3nt: TGCAGTGCTAGCCCGTACAGGGGCCATAACTCCTACGAGCAGTACTTC
j_gene: TRBJ2-1; abundance: few; d_gene: .; v_gene: TRBV7-2; CDR3aa: CASSSRGFEQFF; CDR3nt: TGTGCCAGCAGCAGCCGGGGCTTTGAGCAGTTCTTC
j_gene: TRBJ1-2; abundance: .; d_gene: .; v_gene: TRBV3-1; CDR3aa: CASSQAGVDLNGYTF; CDR3nt: TGTGCCAGCAGCCAAGCTGGGGTCGATTTGAATGGCTACACCTTC
j_gene: TRBJ2-2; abundance: .; d_gene: TRBD1; v_gene: TRBV7-9; CDR3aa: CASSTATLGTDTGELFF; CDR3nt: TGTGCCAGCAGCACAGCCACACTTGGGACAGACACCGGGGAGCTGTTTTTT
j_gene: TRBJ2-4; abundance: few; d_gene: TRBD2; v_gene: TRBV4-2; CDR3aa: CASRRGLAGGPQNIQYF; CDR3nt: TGTGCCAGCAGACGGGGACTAGCGGGGGGCCCCCAAAACATTCAGTACTTC